The rows below give T cell receptor beta chains drawn from one sample of a study of blood T cell repertoires in COVID-19. Method: immunoSEQ multiplex PCR; TCRdb's copy keeps in-frame clones and lacks some. Seen here are about 60,000 clones, around 90% observed once, and the top ten hold under 5.5%. Sequenced input: peripheral blood. Every receptor here comes from a man in his sixties with acute or convalescent COVID-19. CDR3s include the opening cysteine and the closing phenylalanine or tryptophan. The D gene is left open where the match is weak. Rows may omit the clone size; those that give it use once, few, many or a size class.

j_call d_call cdr3_length clone_size v_call cdr3_nt cdr3_aa
TRBJ2-2 NA 16 NA TRBV24-1 TGTGCCACCAGTGATCGGAGGGGAGACAACACCGGGGAGCTGTTTTTT CATSDRRGDNTGELFF
TRBJ1-4 NA 17 NA TRBV7-9 TGTGCCAGCAGCTTATCACCCGATGAGGGGCGGGGAGAAAAACTGTTTTTT CASSLSPDEGRGEKLFF
TRBJ1-4 NA 14 NA TRBV18 TGTGCCAGCTCACCAGGCACACCTAATGAAAAACTGTTTTTT CASSPGTPNEKLFF
TRBJ1-1 NA 15 NA TRBV5-4 TGTGCCAGCAGTTCCCAGGGTGGAATGAGCACTGAAGCTTTCTTT CASSSQGGMSTEAFF
TRBJ2-2 TRBD2 16 NA TRBV3-1/TRBV3-2 TGTGCCAGCAGCCTCACTAGCGGGAGGAACACCGGGGAGCTGTTTTTT CASSLTSGRNTGELFF
TRBJ2-7 TRBD1 15 once TRBV27 TGTGCCAGCAGCTCCCGGGACAGGGGAATCTACGAGCAGTACTTC CASSSRDRGIYEQYF
TRBJ2-7 TRBD2 15 NA TRBV2 TGTGCCAGCAGAGCCATAGCGGGAGTATCGAGCGAGCAGTACTTC CASRAIAGVSSEQYF
TRBJ2-3 TRBD2 15 NA TRBV3-1/TRBV3-2 TGTGCCAGCAGCCGGGACGGGAGGAGGACAGATACGCAGTATTTT CASSRDGRRTDTQYF
TRBJ1-6 NA 14 NA TRBV13 TGTGCCAGCAGCTTTTCCGGAGAAAATTCACCCCTCCACTTT CASSFSGENSPLHF
TRBJ2-1 NA 15 NA TRBV5-1 TGCGCCAGCAGCGTTACCGGACAATCGGTTAGTGAGCAGTTCTTC CASSVTGQSVSEQFF
TRBJ1-2 NA 15 NA TRBV27 TGTGCCAGCAGTACGCTGACAGGTTCTAACTATGGCTACACCTTC CASSTLTGSNYGYTF
TRBJ2-7 TRBD2 16 once TRBV5-1 TGCGCCAGCAGCCGGGTGGGGACTAGCGGGACCCACGAGCAGTACTTC CASSRVGTSGTHEQYF
TRBJ2-1 NA 12 NA TRBV28 TGTGCCAGCACGAAGCCCTACAATGAGCAGTTCTTC CASTKPYNEQFF
TRBJ1-1 TRBD1 14 once TRBV29-1 TGCAGCGTTGTGCCCGGGACAGGGGACACTGAAGCTTTCTTT CSVVPGTGDTEAFF
TRBJ1-3 NA 15 NA TRBV5-1 TGCGCCAGCAGCTTAAATCGTTTCTCTGGAAACACCATATATTTT CASSLNRFSGNTIYF
TRBJ1-3 NA 16 NA TRBV6-6 TGTGCCAGCAGTTACCCCAACCGGGGGGCTGGAAACACCATATATTTT CASSYPNRGAGNTIYF
TRBJ2-3 TRBD1 13 NA TRBV19 TGTGCCAGTAGTATTCCGGGACAGGGGCCGCAGTATTTT CASSIPGQGPQYF
TRBJ2-7 NA 14 NA TRBV18 TGTGCCAGCTCACCCCTTGGACAAGCCTACGAGCAGTACTTC CASSPLGQAYEQYF
TRBJ2-3 NA 15 NA TRBV7-8 TGTGCCAGCAGCTTAGATGGGGGCGGAACAGATACGCAGTATTTT CASSLDGGGTDTQYF
TRBJ2-1 TRBD2 14 NA TRBV6-4 TGTGCCAGCAGTGACTCTAGCGGGAGCAATGAGCAGTTCTTC CASSDSSGSNEQFF
TRBJ2-2 TRBD2 13 NA TRBV2 TGTGCCAGCAGTGGGGAGGGGCCCGGGGAGCTGTTTTTT CASSGEGPGELFF
TRBJ1-1 TRBD1 14 NA TRBV6-5 TGTGCCAGCAGTCCCGGGACAGGGAACACTGAAGCTTTCTTT CASSPGTGNTEAFF
TRBJ2-7 TRBD2 15 few TRBV19 TGTGCCAGTAGCCCTAGCGGGAGGGGTTCCTACGAGCAGTACTTC CASSPSGRGSYEQYF
TRBJ2-7 TRBD2 16 NA TRBV7-8 TGTGCCAGCAGCTATCCCGGGACTAGAGCGGATTACGAGCAGTACTTC CASSYPGTRADYEQYF
TRBJ2-2 NA 13 NA TRBV29-1 TGCAGCGTTGGACAGTTTGACACCGGGGAGCTGTTTTTT CSVGQFDTGELFF
TRBJ1-5 TRBD1 13 NA TRBV3-1/TRBV3-2 TGTGCCGGGTTCCTCAGGGGGAATCAGCCCCAGCATTTT CAGFLRGNQPQHF
TRBJ1-3 TRBD1 17 NA TRBV19 TGTGCCAGTAGCCCCCGGACAGGGGCACCCTCTGGAAACACCATATATTTT CASSPRTGAPSGNTIYF
TRBJ1-5 NA 13 NA TRBV27 TGTGCCAGCAGTTTACGGGGCAATCAGCCCCAGCATTTT CASSLRGNQPQHF
TRBJ1-5 NA 12 NA TRBV19 TGTGCCAGTAGCCAGGGAAATCAGCCCCAGCATTTT CASSQGNQPQHF
TRBJ1-1 NA 11 NA TRBV29-1 TGCAGCGTTGCAGGGGTGACTGAAGCTTTCTTT CSVAGVTEAFF
TRBJ1-1 NA 15 NA TRBV5-1 TGCGCCAGCAGCTTGGTCCCCGCAGGTTACACTGAAGCTTTCTTT CASSLVPAGYTEAFF
TRBJ2-3 TRBD1 15 once TRBV9 TGTGCCAGCAGCGCCTACGGGACAGGCACAGATACGCAGTATTTT CASSAYGTGTDTQYF
TRBJ2-5 NA 14 NA TRBV7-9 TGTGCCAGCAGCCAGGGGACCGCACAAGAGACCCAGTACTTC CASSQGTAQETQYF
TRBJ2-1 TRBD2 18 NA TRBV10-1 TGCGCCAGCAGTGAGTTAGCGGGGAGCTCGAGGAACTACAATGAGCAGTTCTTC CASSELAGSSRNYNEQFF
TRBJ2-1 TRBD2 16 NA TRBV11-3 TGTGCCAGCAGCTTAGGAGCGGCTAGCGGGAGGACAGAGCAGTTCTTC CASSLGAASGRTEQFF
TRBJ2-3 TRBD1 15 NA TRBV5-1 TGCGCCAGCAGCGAGACAGGGAGAAGCACAGATACGCAGTATTTT CASSETGRSTDTQYF
TRBJ1-2 TRBD1 15 NA TRBV15 TGTGCCACCAGCTGGGGACAGGGGAATCACTATGGCTACACCTTC CATSWGQGNHYGYTF
TRBJ2-7 NA 13 NA TRBV28 TGTGCCAGCAGTTACTCACAGGCTTACGAGCAGTACTTC CASSYSQAYEQYF